These T cell receptor beta chains were read from a single sample in a study of T cells after yellow fever vaccination. TCRdb reprocessed the 5' RACE reads with MiXCR, giving one entry per CDR3 protein. The sample has 300,000 or so distinct CDR3 sequences, about 6.6% seen once. The sequencing used PBMCs, collected roughly 46 days after the first yellow fever vaccination. These TCRs come from a young man who received the YFV17D yellow fever vaccine. CDR3s include the opening cysteine and the closing phenylalanine or tryptophan. Each record gives: J gene, D gene, V gene, clone size, CDR3 length, CDR3 protein, CDR3 DNA. The D gene is left open where the match is weak. Only some rows state a clone size, as once, few, many or a class for expanded clones.

J: TRBJ2-3; D: TRBD2; V: TRBV4-2; size: few; length: 17; CDR3: CASSQILAGATTDTQYF; DNA: TGTGCCAGCAGCCAGATACTAGCGGGGGCCACCACAGATACGCAGTATTTT
J: TRBJ2-3; D: -; V: TRBV12-3/TRBV12-4; size: -; length: 11; CDR3: CASRSEDTQYF; DNA: TGTGCCAGCAGATCAGAAGATACGCAGTATTTT
J: TRBJ2-2; D: -; V: TRBV19; size: -; length: 11; CDR3: CATQSTGELFF; DNA: TGTGCCACGCAGTCCACCGGGGAGCTGTTTTTT
J: TRBJ1-1; D: -; V: TRBV5-1; size: -; length: 15; CDR3: CASSYMAAKLSEAFF; DNA: TGCGCCAGCAGCTACATGGCGGCCAAGTTGTCTGAAGCTTTCTTT
J: TRBJ1-4; D: TRBD1; V: TRBV12-3/TRBV12-4; size: -; length: 13; CDR3: CASNGQEGEKLFF; DNA: TGTGCCAGCAATGGACAGGAGGGGGAAAAACTGTTTTTT
J: TRBJ1-5; D: -; V: TRBV19; size: -; length: 14; CDR3: CASCIEGYGQLQHF; DNA: TGTGCCAGTTGTATAGAGGGATACGGTCAGCTCCAGCATTTT
J: TRBJ2-1; D: TRBD2; V: TRBV7-6; size: -; length: 14; CDR3: CASSWTSGGHWQFF; DNA: TGTGCCAGCAGCTGGACTAGCGGGGGGCATTGGCAGTTCTTC
J: TRBJ2-1; D: TRBD2; V: TRBV4-2; size: -; length: 18; CDR3: CASSQADPGREAYNEQFF; DNA: TGTGCCAGCAGCCAAGCCGACCCGGGGAGGGAGGCGTACAATGAGCAGTTCTTC
J: TRBJ2-5; D: -; V: TRBV14; size: few; length: 15; CDR3: CASSQEEEGSETQYF; DNA: TGTGCCAGCAGCCAAGAGGAGGAAGGGTCGGAGACCCAGTACTTC
J: TRBJ1-3; D: -; V: TRBV28; size: few; length: 12; CDR3: CASTQDRNTIYF; DNA: TGTGCCAGCACCCAGGATCGAAACACCATATATTTT
J: TRBJ1-6; D: -; V: TRBV28; size: few; length: 12; CDR3: CASSFGIPPLHF; DNA: TGTGCCAGCAGTTTCGGCATTCCCCCCCTCCACTTT
J: TRBJ2-1; D: -; V: TRBV24-1; size: -; length: 13; CDR3: CATSLGGLNEQFF; DNA: TGTGCCACCAGCCTAGGAGGACTTAATGAGCAGTTCTTC
J: TRBJ2-7; D: -; V: TRBV5-1; size: -; length: 13; CDR3: CASGRAAGREQYF; DNA: TGCGCCAGCGGCCGGGCCGCCGGGAGAGAGCAGTACTTC
J: TRBJ1-5; D: TRBD1; V: TRBV6-2/TRBV6-3; size: -; length: 13; CDR3: CASSATGAQPQHF; DNA: TGTGCCAGCAGTGCCACAGGGGCCCAGCCCCAGCATTTT
J: TRBJ2-2; D: -; V: TRBV2; size: few; length: 14; CDR3: CASRPPSNTGELFF; DNA: TGTGCCAGCAGACCCCCCTCGAACACCGGGGAGCTGTTTTTT
J: TRBJ2-1; D: -; V: TRBV5-1; size: few; length: 15; CDR3: CASSLAGGGLNEQFF; DNA: TGCGCCAGCAGCTTGGCCGGCGGCGGTCTCAATGAGCAGTTCTTC
J: TRBJ1-1; D: TRBD1; V: TRBV6-5; size: many; length: 15; CDR3: CASSYRGGIGTEAFF; DNA: TGTGCCAGCAGTTACCGAGGGGGCATAGGGACTGAAGCTTTCTTT
J: TRBJ2-1; D: TRBD2; V: TRBV5-1; size: many; length: 17; CDR3: CASSLRGLAFSYNEQFF; DNA: TGCGCCAGCAGCCTTCGGGGACTAGCGTTCTCCTACAATGAGCAGTTCTTC
J: TRBJ2-3; D: TRBD2; V: TRBV9; size: -; length: 15; CDR3: CASSVASGAGYTQYF; DNA: TGTGCCAGCAGCGTAGCTAGCGGGGCCGGGTATACGCAGTATTTT
J: TRBJ2-2; D: TRBD1; V: TRBV11-1; size: few; length: 18; CDR3: CASSLVRTGTGDTGELFF; DNA: TGTGCCAGCAGCTTAGTAAGGACCGGGACAGGCGACACCGGGGAGCTGTTTTTT
J: TRBJ2-5; D: TRBD2; V: TRBV20-1; size: few; length: 16; CDR3: CSALDWGGSNQETQYF; DNA: TGCAGTGCTCTAGACTGGGGGGGTTCCAACCAAGAGACCCAGTACTTC
J: TRBJ2-7; D: -; V: TRBV5-1; size: few; length: 13; CDR3: CASSAPAGYEQYF; DNA: TGCGCCAGCAGCGCTCCTGCGGGGTACGAGCAGTACTTC
J: TRBJ2-5; D: -; V: TRBV6-1; size: few; length: 14; CDR3: CASSPNRVQETQYF; DNA: TGTGCCAGCAGTCCCAACAGGGTACAAGAGACCCAGTACTTC
J: TRBJ2-2; D: TRBD1; V: TRBV12-3/TRBV12-4; size: few; length: 15; CDR3: CASSGTGQGPGELFF; DNA: TGTGCCAGCAGTGGGACGGGACAGGGGCCCGGGGAGCTGTTTTTT
J: TRBJ2-1; D: TRBD2; V: TRBV6-2/TRBV6-3; size: -; length: 16; CDR3: CASSYSIAGGFNEQFF; DNA: TGTGCCAGCAGTTACTCGATAGCGGGGGGGTTCAATGAGCAGTTCTTC
J: TRBJ1-2; D: -; V: TRBV12-3/TRBV12-4; size: -; length: 12; CDR3: CASSFPGEGYTF; DNA: TGTGCCAGCAGTTTCCCCGGGGAGGGCTACACCTTC
J: TRBJ2-1; D: -; V: TRBV7-2; size: many; length: 14; CDR3: CASSLIGSYNEQFF; DNA: TGTGCCAGCAGCTTAATCGGCTCCTACAATGAGCAGTTCTTC
J: TRBJ2-5; D: TRBD2; V: TRBV12-3/TRBV12-4; size: few; length: 17; CDR3: CASSLLGGLAGQETQYF; DNA: TGTGCCAGCAGTCTTCTGGGGGGACTAGCGGGGCAAGAGACCCAGTACTTC
J: TRBJ2-3; D: -; V: TRBV2; size: few; length: 12; CDR3: CASSGPEDTQYF; DNA: TGTGCCAGCAGTGGACCGGAGGATACGCAGTATTTT
J: TRBJ2-3; D: -; V: TRBV7-9; size: few; length: 11; CDR3: CASTPFDTQYF; DNA: TGTGCCAGCACCCCGTTCGATACGCAGTATTTT
J: TRBJ2-1; D: -; V: TRBV5-1; size: many; length: 12; CDR3: CASSAQGTEQFF; DNA: TGCGCCAGCAGCGCCCAGGGAACTGAGCAGTTCTTC
J: TRBJ2-3; D: TRBD1; V: TRBV5-1; size: few; length: 14; CDR3: CASSGQGAGDTQYF; DNA: TGCGCCAGCAGCGGGCAGGGGGCTGGAGATACGCAGTATTTT